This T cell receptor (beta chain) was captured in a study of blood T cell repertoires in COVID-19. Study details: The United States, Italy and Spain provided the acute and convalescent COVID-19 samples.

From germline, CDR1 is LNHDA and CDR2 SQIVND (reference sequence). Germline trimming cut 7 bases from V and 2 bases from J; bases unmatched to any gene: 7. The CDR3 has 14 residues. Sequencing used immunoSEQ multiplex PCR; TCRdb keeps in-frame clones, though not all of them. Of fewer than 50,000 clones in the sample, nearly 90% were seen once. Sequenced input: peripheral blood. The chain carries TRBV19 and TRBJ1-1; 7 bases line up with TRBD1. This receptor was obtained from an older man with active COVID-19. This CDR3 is CASTSTGRNTEAFF. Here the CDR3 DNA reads TGTGCCAGTACATCGACAGGGCGAAACACTGAAGCTTTCTTT.